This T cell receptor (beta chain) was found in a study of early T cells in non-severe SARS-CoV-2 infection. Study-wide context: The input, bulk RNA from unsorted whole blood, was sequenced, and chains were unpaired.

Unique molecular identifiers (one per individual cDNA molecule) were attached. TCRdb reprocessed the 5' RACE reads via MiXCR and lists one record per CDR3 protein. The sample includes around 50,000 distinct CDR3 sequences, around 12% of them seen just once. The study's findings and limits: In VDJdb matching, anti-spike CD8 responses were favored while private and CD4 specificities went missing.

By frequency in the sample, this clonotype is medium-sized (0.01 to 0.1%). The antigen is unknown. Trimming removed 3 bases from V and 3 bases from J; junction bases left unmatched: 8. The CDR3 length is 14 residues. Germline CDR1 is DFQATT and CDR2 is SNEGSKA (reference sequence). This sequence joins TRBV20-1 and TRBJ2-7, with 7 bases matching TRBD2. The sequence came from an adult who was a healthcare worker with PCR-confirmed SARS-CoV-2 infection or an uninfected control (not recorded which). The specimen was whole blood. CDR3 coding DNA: TGCAGTGCTAGCCCTAGCGGAGCTAACTACGAGCAGTACTTC. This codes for CSASPSGANYEQYF.